What follows describes a single T cell receptor beta chain. The CDR3 extends over 13 amino acids. Germline assignment: CDR1 SGHAT and CDR2 FQDESV (reference sequence). V was cut by 3 bases and J by 7 bases, with 9 bases left in between. This record comes from a study of blood T cell repertoires in COVID-19. Study in general: Samples of COVID-19 (acute and convalescent) were obtained from the United States, Italy and Spain.

Libraries were prepared by immunoSEQ multiplex PCR; TCRdb keeps only in-frame clonotypes and omits some of them. The sample holds fewer than 300,000 clones, roughly 88% seen once. Participants were aged roughly 18 to 89 years from approximately 24 US areas. The material sequenced was PBMCs or T cells enriched from blood (not recorded which). This receptor was identified in a woman aged 40 to 50 with acute COVID-19. This chain joins TRBV11-1 and TRBJ2-2; the D gene is possibly TRBD1 (6 bases). The CDR3, as DNA: TGTGCCAGCAGCTTTGCAGGGGTCGGGGAGCTGTTTTTT. Its protein is CASSFAGVGELFF.